Sequencing of this T cell receptor (beta chain) was carried out in a study of T-cell memory formation after mild COVID-19 (TCRdb year 2021). About the full investigation: TCR sequence clusters from the two donors were largely donor specific. In two donors, T-cell clones that expanded and contracted after mild COVID-19 were followed by sequencing TCRalpha and TCRbeta repertoires longitudinally. The cohort comprised two young, previously healthy adult volunteers, one female and one male. Broad study findings and their caveats: Balanced CD4/CD8 phenotypes were observed for clones contracting from day 15 to 85, whereas a bias towards CD4+ was observed for a second wave of clones expanding from day 15 to 37. Contracting CD4+ clones appeared mostly in the CM and EM memory subsets, whereas CD8+ clones were enriched in EMRA. SARS-CoV-2 specificity was not confirmed for the second-wave clones peaking on day 37. Some responding clones were detected in pre-infection memory, suggesting pre-existing cross-reactive memory T cells joined the SARS-CoV-2 response. Only two mild cases were covered in the study, and larger cohorts including severe cases with pre-infection samples were considered necessary.

Ficoll-Paque density gradient centrifugation was the method used to isolate PBMCs. There are 14 amino acids in the CDR3, from cysteine to phenylalanine inclusive. The retained sequence is limited to the CDR3, 42 bases, with the frame set at the first base. The germline V gene gives CDR1 as SQVTM and CDR2 as ANQGSEA. V ends up 7 bases short and J 3 bases short, with an unmatched junction base count of 11. This clonotype has a count of ten or more. Its binding antigen is unknown. Base-call qualities are not available, and no considerably larger clone is one nucleotide away. TCRdb names Illumina NovaSeq 6000 as the instrument used. TCRalpha and TCRbeta cDNA libraries were constructed by 5'RACE with constant-segment primers, with sample barcodes and unique molecular identifiers being introduced. Trizol reagent was used to extract RNA from every sample. Libraries were amplified in two PCR steps, with a second sample barcode and Illumina TruSeq adapters added in the second step. Sequencing of the libraries was done on an Illumina NovaSeq, producing 2 x 150 bp paired-end reads. The source study handled its data this way. The reads were demultiplexed and collapsed into UMI-guided consensus sequences using migec v1.2.7. With mixcr v2.1.11, UMI consensuses were aligned to TRA and TRB V and J templates and assembled into clonotypes. A clonotype was counted as expanded or contracted only if both edgeR and NoisET called the change significant, with noise models trained on biological replicates. edgeR calls used a false discovery rate-adjusted p below 0.01 and a log2 fold-change threshold of 1. PCA with hierarchical clustering of max-normalized trajectories of the 1000 most abundant clonotypes was used as exploratory dynamics analysis. Separately sequenced CD4+ and CD8+ repertoires were used to assign the CD4 or CD8 phenotype of responding clones. Through fastp at Q25 and MiXCR, TCRdb rebuilt clones from the public reads, retaining in-frame beta chains. When rows share a CDR3 protein, they turn into one entry using the most common DNA and genes. The V and J calls reflect TCRdb's pipeline rather than the authors' work. The sample records hundreds of thousands of distinct CDR3 sequences, 20% to 25% of which are singletons. The ten top clones hold around a fifth of the sample.

The source of this sequence is a young man who had mild COVID-19 (a few samples of this study predate the infection). The sample titles of this study are shuffled in the database, so cell type and time point are left out; the donor was told from shared clones. The sequenced sample consisted of PBMCs or a T cell subset sorted from them (not recorded which). The sequence links TRBV29-1 to TRBJ1-1; 7 of the junction bases match TRBD1. Read as DNA, the sequence is TGCAGCGCTCGTAGGGGGCTAGCGTACACTGAAGCTTTCTTT. This sequence encodes CSARRGLAYTEAFF.